This is a list of T cell receptor beta chains from one sample in a study of blood T cell repertoires in COVID-19. Sequencing used immunoSEQ multiplex PCR; TCRdb keeps in-frame clones, though not all of them. The repertoire includes roughly 330,000 clones, 85% to 90% of them detected once, and around 9.3% sits in the top ten. Sample: PBMCs or T cells enriched from blood (not recorded which). The receptor set was obtained from a woman younger than 35 who had recovered from COVID-19. Each CDR3 is given with its conserved first and last residue. The order of the fields is J gene, V gene, D gene, clone size, CDR3 protein, CDR3 DNA. D genes are given only for firm matches. Size is omitted from some rows. Given values are once, few, many or a class for expanded clones.

TRBJ1-3	TRBV6-5	.	once	CASKRKGSGNTIYF	TGTGCCAGCAAGAGAAAGGGGTCTGGAAACACCATATATTTT
TRBJ1-4	TRBV5-8	.	.	CASSTSGVGEKLFF	TGTGCCAGCAGCACCTCGGGGGTAGGGGAAAAACTGTTTTTT
TRBJ1-4	TRBV28	TRBD1	.	CASRPTGLGEKLFF	TGTGCCAGCAGACCGACAGGGCTTGGTGAAAAACTGTTTTTT
TRBJ1-5	TRBV6-5	.	.	CASSRTVNQPQHF	TGTGCCAGCAGTCGGACAGTCAATCAGCCCCAGCATTTT
TRBJ2-3	TRBV24-1	TRBD1	.	CATSDPGGQGSGDTQYF	TGTGCCACCAGCGATCCCGGGGGACAGGGGTCAGGAGATACGCAGTATTTT
TRBJ1-1	TRBV5-1	TRBD1	.	CASSLVGQGFEAFF	TGCGCCAGCAGCTTGGTGGGACAGGGGTTTGAAGCTTTCTTT
TRBJ2-5	TRBV24-1	TRBD1	.	CATSDSGDRSPRAQYF	TGTGCCACCAGTGATTCCGGGGACAGGTCCCCAAGGGCCCAGTACTTC
TRBJ1-2	TRBV2	.	.	CASSEVGHYGYTF	TGTGCCAGCAGTGAAGTGGGGCACTATGGCTACACCTTC
TRBJ2-5	TRBV11-2	TRBD2	.	CASSFLAGGEETQYF	TGTGCCAGCAGCTTCCTTGCGGGAGGAGAGGAGACCCAGTACTTC
TRBJ1-4	TRBV6-5	TRBD1	.	CASSQQTGEDEKLFF	TGTGCCAGCAGTCAACAGACAGGGGAGGATGAAAAACTGTTTTTT
TRBJ2-1	TRBV25-1	.	.	CASRRYNEQFF	TGTGCCAGCAGGAGGTACAATGAGCAGTTCTTC
TRBJ1-2	TRBV6-5	.	few	CASSSSHNYGYTF	TGTGCCAGCAGTTCTAGTCATAACTATGGCTACACCTTC